Each of the 15 T cell receptor beta chains below was sequenced from the same sample in a study of OX40 agonist ivuxolimab in advanced cancers. Sequencing used immunoSEQ multiplex PCR; TCRdb keeps in-frame clones, though not all of them. The sample has 65,000 to 80,000 clones, over 75% seen once. Sequenced here: CD4+ or CD8+ T cells sorted from blood, sampled in a trial of the OX40 agonist ivuxolimab. Source of these receptors: an adult with an advanced solid tumor such as melanoma, head and neck, liver or kidney cancer.

The chain has TRBV4-1 and TRBJ2-5; D not resolved. The CDR3 is made up of 15 amino acids. V shed 4 bases and J shed 4 bases, with 16 bases lying between them. Germline CDR1 and CDR2: MGHRA and YSYEKL. CDR3 bases: TGCGCCAGCAGCCCGAGATCGGCCGTAGGAGAGACCCAGTACTTC. Translating it yields CASSPRSAVGETQYF.

The J gene is TRBJ2-7, the V gene TRBV5-3; 7 bases align to TRBD2. TRBV5-3 is annotated as an ORF whose role is uncertain. V gave up 6 bases and J gave up 5 bases; unmatched junction bases: 8. CDR3 size: 13 residues. CDR3 bases: TGTGCCAGAACCGGGACTAAAGCCGACGAGCAGTACTTC. This encodes CARTGTKADEQYF.

The chain is built from TRBV5-5 and TRBJ2-6; 9 nucleotides line up with TRBD1. The CDR3 spans 14 residues. V lost 7 bases and J lost 1; bases outside the gene matches: 0. The V gene's germline CDR1 is SGHKS and CDR2 YYEKEE (reference sequence). The CDR3 loop reads CASGQGSGANVLTF. The CDR3 DNA sequence: TGTGCCAGCGGACAGGGGTCTGGGGCCAACGTCCTGACTTTC.

The genes are TRBV25-1 and TRBJ2-1; D call uncertain. The CDR3 sequence is 16 residues long. Germline V lookup: CDR1 MGHDK, CDR2 SYGVNS. V lost 4 bases to trimming and J lost 0 bases, with 13 bases between them. This CDR3 reads CASSASIGPSYNEQFF. The DNA for the CDR3 is TGTGCCAGCAGTGCTTCGATAGGTCCCTCCTACAATGAGCAGTTCTTC.

This chain uses TRBV7-9 with TRBJ2-7; D not resolved. V lost 5 bases, J lost 5 bases, and 10 bases lay in between. The CDR3 is 12 amino acids. Looked up from germline, CDR1 is SEHNR and CDR2 is FQNEAQ (reference sequence). CDR3 residues: CASSPKGHEQYF. The CDR3 region has the DNA TGTGCCAGCAGCCCCAAGGGCCACGAGCAGTACTTC. Complete variable domain (other parts from reference TRBV7-9 and TRBJ2-7): DTGVSQNPRHKITKRGQNVTFRCDPISEHNRLYWYRQTLGQGPEFLTYFQNEAQLEKSRLLSDRFSAERPKGSFSTLEIQRTEQGDSAMYLCASSPKGHEQYFGPGTRLTVT.

This chain uses TRBV7-6 with TRBJ2-2; possibly TRBD1 for D (5 bases). V shed 5 bases and J shed 4 bases, with 17 bases lying between them. The CDR3 loop spans 16 amino acids. Germline lookup yields CDR1 SGHVS and CDR2 FNYEAQ. The CDR3 sequence is CASSPARGLSTGELFF. CDR3 bases: TGTGCCAGCAGCCCCGCAAGGGGTCTTAGCACCGGGGAGCTGTTTTTT.

The chain recombines TRBV10-3 with TRBJ1-6, with TRBD1 identical over 12 bases. The trim removed 6 bases at V and 14 bases at J, leaving 11 bases unmatched. This CDR3 is built from 15 residues. Germline assignment: CDR1 ENHRY and CDR2 SYGVKD. CDR3 coding DNA: TGTGCCATCAGCGCCCGGGACAGGGGGCGGGGAACCCTCCACTTT. Its translation is CAISARDRGRGTLHF.

The chain couples TRBV2 to TRBJ1-2, with D possibly matching TRBD1 (5 bases). There are 13 residues in the CDR3. Germline-derived CDR1 and CDR2 are SNHLY and FYNNEI. The V end lost 4 bases, the J end lost 2 bases, and 8 bases lay between the germline ends. The chain's CDR3 is CASSGGRNYGYTF. The CDR3 DNA reads TGTGCCAGCAGTGGGGGACGGAACTATGGCTACACCTTC.

The chain combines TRBV18 with TRBJ2-7; the match to TRBD1 covers 7 bases. Trimming removed 5 bases from V and 4 bases from J; junction bases left unmatched: 8. The CDR3 has 14 residues. The germline gives CDR1 KGHSH, CDR2 LQKENI. CDR3 DNA sequence: TGTGCCAGCTCAACGACAGGGACGCAGTACGAGCAGTACTTC. It translates to CASSTTGTQYEQYF.

This chain links TRBV10-3 with TRBJ1-1; TRBD1 aligns across 8 bases. The V and J ends lost 6 bases and 1 base, in that order; junction bases with no gene match: 4. Germline V gene sequence: CDR1 ENHRY, CDR2 SYGVKD. The CDR3 consists of 14 residues. CDR3 nucleotides: TGTGCCATCAGGGTGACAGGGGAGAACACTGAAGCTTTCTTT. Translated: CAIRVTGENTEAFF.

The J gene is TRBJ2-2, the V gene TRBV30; 9 bases align to TRBD2. This CDR3 spans 15 amino acids. V gave up 5 bases and J gave up 4 bases; unmatched junction bases: 8. Germline V gene sequence: CDR1 GTSNPN, CDR2 SVGIG (reference sequence). In DNA, the CDR3 is TGTGCCTGGCAGGGACTAGCCGGAGCCACCGGGGAGCTGTTTTTT. Protein sequence: CAWQGLAGATGELFF.

The V call is TRBV7-2, the J call TRBJ1-1; D gene ambiguous. Germline V gene data show CDR1 as SGHTA and CDR2 as FQGNSA. V lost 0 bases to trimming and J lost 1 base, with 3 bases between them. This CDR3 region has 13 residues. The DNA of the CDR3 is TGTGCCAGCAGCTTAGCCCCGAACACTGAAGCTTTCTTT. Translated, it gives CASSLAPNTEAFF.

The rearrangement joins TRBV19 to TRBJ2-7; D unresolved. Germline CDR1 LNHDA, CDR2 SQIVND (reference sequence). The CDR3 has 13 amino acids. V was pared by 4 bases and J by 4 bases, with 11 bases between. In DNA, the CDR3 is TGTGCCAGTAGTAGGACGGGCTGGTACGAGCAGTACTTC. Translated, it gives CASSRTGWYEQYF.

The gene calls are TRBV10-1 and TRBJ2-5; D unresolved. The CDR3 consists of 13 residues. V was cut by 4 bases and J by 4 bases, with 10 bases left in between. CDR1 WNHNN and CDR2 SYGVQD come from the germline V gene (reference sequence). This chain's CDR3 is CASSGTPRETQYF. The CDR3 DNA reads TGCGCCAGCAGTGGGACCCCCCGAGAGACCCAGTACTTC.

The rearrangement uses TRBV11-2 and TRBJ1-2; D ambiguous. CDR1 and CDR2 (germline): SGHAT, FQNNGV. The CDR3 length is 12 residues. V lost 5 bases and J lost 6, with 10 bases in between. CDR3 nucleotides: TGTGCCAGCAGCATTGGCACGGATGGCTACACCTTC. Residues: CASSIGTDGYTF.